Listed below are T cell receptor beta chains from one sample, sequenced in a study of shared clonotypes between healthy human individuals. Profiling relied on immunoSEQ multiplex PCR, and the TCRdb table lists in-frame clones only, not all of them. The sample holds about 380,000 clones, approximately 96% seen once. The specimen was memory CD8+ T cells sorted from blood. All receptors come from a man aged 30 to 45 in good health. Each CDR3 is given with its conserved first and last residue. The D gene is left open where the match is weak. A row's size may be missing; if present it is once, few, many or a size class.

j_call: TRBJ1-3
d_call: TRBD1
v_call: TRBV7-9
clone_size: -
cdr3_nt: TGTGCCAGCAGCTTAGGACAGGGCGTTTACTCTGGAAACACCATATATTTT
cdr3_aa: CASSLGQGVYSGNTIYF

j_call: TRBJ2-5
d_call: -
v_call: TRBV2
clone_size: -
cdr3_nt: TGTGCCAGCATCAAGGGGGGGCTACAAGAGACCCAGTACTTC
cdr3_aa: CASIKGGLQETQYF

j_call: TRBJ1-2
d_call: -
v_call: TRBV5-1
clone_size: once
cdr3_nt: TGCGCCAGCAGCTTGGCGACAGCTCCTTATGGCTACACCTTC
cdr3_aa: CASSLATAPYGYTF

j_call: TRBJ2-7
d_call: TRBD2
v_call: TRBV2
clone_size: -
cdr3_nt: TGTGCCAGCAGAGCCGGGACTAGCGGGTACGAGCAGTACTTC
cdr3_aa: CASRAGTSGYEQYF

j_call: TRBJ2-1
d_call: -
v_call: TRBV5-4
clone_size: -
cdr3_nt: TGTGCCAGCAGCCAAAAGACTACTGGGAGGAATGAGCAGTTCTTC
cdr3_aa: CASSQKTTGRNEQFF

j_call: TRBJ2-1
d_call: -
v_call: TRBV5-1
clone_size: -
cdr3_nt: TGCGCCAGCAGCTTGGATACGGGGATATACAATGAGCAGTTCTTC
cdr3_aa: CASSLDTGIYNEQFF

j_call: TRBJ1-2
d_call: -
v_call: TRBV11-1
clone_size: -
cdr3_nt: TGTGCCAGCAGCTTAGATATGGGACACGGCTACACCTTC
cdr3_aa: CASSLDMGHGYTF

j_call: TRBJ2-5
d_call: TRBD2
v_call: TRBV4-1
clone_size: -
cdr3_nt: TGCGCCAGCAGCCAAGATCCAGCGGGAGCCATGGGGGAGACCCAGTACTTC
cdr3_aa: CASSQDPAGAMGETQYF

j_call: TRBJ2-1
d_call: TRBD1
v_call: TRBV2
clone_size: -
cdr3_nt: TGTGCCAGCAGCGATCCTCTTAGGGGGCTGAGCTCCTACAATGAGCAGTTCTTC
cdr3_aa: CASSDPLRGLSSYNEQFF

j_call: TRBJ2-5
d_call: TRBD2
v_call: TRBV10-3
clone_size: once
cdr3_nt: TGTGCCATCAGTGGGGGGCCAGCGGGAGGGCGGGAGACCCAGTACTTC
cdr3_aa: CAISGGPAGGRETQYF

j_call: TRBJ2-3
d_call: -
v_call: TRBV29-1
clone_size: -
cdr3_nt: TGCAGCGTTGACACTAGCACAGATACGCAGTATTTT
cdr3_aa: CSVDTSTDTQYF

j_call: TRBJ2-1
d_call: TRBD2
v_call: TRBV11-2
clone_size: -
cdr3_nt: TGTGCCAGCAGCATAAGACTAGCCGATACCAACAATGAGCAGTTCTTC
cdr3_aa: CASSIRLADTNNEQFF

j_call: TRBJ2-5
d_call: -
v_call: TRBV27
clone_size: -
cdr3_nt: TGTGCCAGCAGTTTAACCTGGAATCAAGAGACCCAGTACTTC
cdr3_aa: CASSLTWNQETQYF

j_call: TRBJ2-5
d_call: TRBD1
v_call: TRBV10-1
clone_size: -
cdr3_nt: TGCGCCAGCAGTGATCGGGACAGGGGGCAAGAGACCCAGTACTTC
cdr3_aa: CASSDRDRGQETQYF

j_call: TRBJ1-1
d_call: TRBD1
v_call: TRBV29-1
clone_size: -
cdr3_nt: TGCAGCGTCAAAGAGACAGGGCAGGGGACTGAAGCTTTCTTT
cdr3_aa: CSVKETGQGTEAFF

j_call: TRBJ1-2
d_call: -
v_call: TRBV28
clone_size: -
cdr3_nt: TGTGCCAGCAGCACCCCGGAGGGCCGCTTAAATGGCTACACCTTC
cdr3_aa: CASSTPEGRLNGYTF

j_call: TRBJ2-1
d_call: -
v_call: TRBV10-2
clone_size: -
cdr3_nt: TGCGCCAGCAGTGACTTTATGAGCTCCTACAATGAGCAGTTCTTC
cdr3_aa: CASSDFMSSYNEQFF

j_call: TRBJ1-6
d_call: -
v_call: TRBV25-1
clone_size: -
cdr3_nt: TGTGCCAGCAGTGGAGGGAGCTCCTATAATTCACCCCTCCACTTT
cdr3_aa: CASSGGSSYNSPLHF

j_call: TRBJ2-3
d_call: -
v_call: TRBV20-1
clone_size: -
cdr3_nt: TGCAGTGCTAGAGGAGACTATACGCAGTATTTT
cdr3_aa: CSARGDYTQYF

j_call: TRBJ2-3
d_call: -
v_call: TRBV5-1
clone_size: -
cdr3_nt: TGCGCCAGCAGCTTAACAGGGACAGATACGCAGTATTTT
cdr3_aa: CASSLTGTDTQYF

j_call: TRBJ2-7
d_call: -
v_call: TRBV4-2
clone_size: -
cdr3_nt: TGTGCCAGCAGCCAAGCTGTAGAGGGCGAGCAGTACTTC
cdr3_aa: CASSQAVEGEQYF

j_call: TRBJ2-1
d_call: -
v_call: TRBV6-5
clone_size: -
cdr3_nt: TGTGCCAGCAGTTACGGCCAGAGCTCCTACAATGAGCAGTTCTTC
cdr3_aa: CASSYGQSSYNEQFF

j_call: TRBJ2-3
d_call: -
v_call: TRBV5-6
clone_size: -
cdr3_nt: TGTGCCAGCAGCTTGGATAATTGGGGGCCAGATACGCAGTATTTT
cdr3_aa: CASSLDNWGPDTQYF

j_call: TRBJ2-3
d_call: TRBD2
v_call: TRBV18
clone_size: -
cdr3_nt: TGTGCCAGCTCACCACTTCCTAGCGGGAGTGTGTTAGATACGCAGTATTTT
cdr3_aa: CASSPLPSGSVLDTQYF

j_call: TRBJ2-2
d_call: -
v_call: TRBV28
clone_size: few
cdr3_nt: TGTGCCAGCAGACCCCTTCGGGATTCGGTCGGGGAGCTGTTTTTT
cdr3_aa: CASRPLRDSVGELFF

j_call: TRBJ2-3
d_call: -
v_call: TRBV10-1
clone_size: -
cdr3_nt: TGCGCCATCGACAGCACAGATACGCAGTATTTT
cdr3_aa: CAIDSTDTQYF

j_call: TRBJ2-1
d_call: -
v_call: TRBV7-8
clone_size: -
cdr3_nt: TGTGCCAGCAGCTTAAACGGGGGCTTGGGTGAGCAGTTCTTC
cdr3_aa: CASSLNGGLGEQFF

j_call: TRBJ2-3
d_call: TRBD2
v_call: TRBV6-7
clone_size: -
cdr3_nt: TGTGCCAGCAGGGCGACTAGCTTGGGCACAGATACGCAGTATTTT
cdr3_aa: CASRATSLGTDTQYF

j_call: TRBJ2-2
d_call: TRBD2
v_call: TRBV13
clone_size: -
cdr3_nt: TGTGCCAGCAGCTTAGTACTAGCGGGAGGCACCGGGGAGCTGTTTTTT
cdr3_aa: CASSLVLAGGTGELFF

j_call: TRBJ2-7
d_call: -
v_call: TRBV5-1
clone_size: -
cdr3_nt: TGCGCCAGCAGCTATAACGGAGTCTACGAGCAGTACTTC
cdr3_aa: CASSYNGVYEQYF

j_call: TRBJ2-7
d_call: -
v_call: TRBV18
clone_size: once
cdr3_nt: TGTGCCAGCTCAGGTTATGGCGCGTCCTACGAGCAGTACTTC
cdr3_aa: CASSGYGASYEQYF

j_call: TRBJ2-1
d_call: TRBD2
v_call: TRBV5-1
clone_size: -
cdr3_nt: TGCGCCAGCAGCTCCCAGACTAGCGCCGGATACAATGAGCAGTTCTTC
cdr3_aa: CASSSQTSAGYNEQFF

j_call: TRBJ1-5
d_call: TRBD1
v_call: TRBV2
clone_size: -
cdr3_nt: TGTGCCAGCAGTGCCGACAGGGGAACTAATCAGCCCCAGCATTTT
cdr3_aa: CASSADRGTNQPQHF

j_call: TRBJ2-1
d_call: TRBD2
v_call: TRBV7-3
clone_size: -
cdr3_nt: TGTGCCAGCAGCCCTGGGCGGGAGAATGAGCAGTTCTTC
cdr3_aa: CASSPGRENEQFF

j_call: TRBJ2-5
d_call: -
v_call: TRBV6-6
clone_size: -
cdr3_nt: TGTGCCAGCAGTTACGAGGGGGAGCCTCAAGAGACCCAGTACTTC
cdr3_aa: CASSYEGEPQETQYF

j_call: TRBJ1-2
d_call: TRBD1
v_call: TRBV6-5
clone_size: -
cdr3_nt: TGTGCCAGCAGTTACGGTGAGGGGGCATATGGCTACACCTTC
cdr3_aa: CASSYGEGAYGYTF

j_call: TRBJ1-5
d_call: -
v_call: TRBV19
clone_size: -
cdr3_nt: TGTGCCAGTACTGGTAGCAATCAGCCCCAGCATTTT
cdr3_aa: CASTGSNQPQHF